This TCR beta chain was captured by sequencing in a study of Graves' ophthalmopathy and Graves' hyperthyroidism. Germline loops: CDR1 SGHRS, CDR2 YFSETQ. With 2 bases removed from V and 0 bases from J, the gap between germline ends came to 8 bases. The CDR3 is 14 amino acids. RNA transcripts were the template, and TCR beta CDR3 regions were amplified from them. Second-round multiplex PCR came after a first-round RT-PCR that employed HTBI primers. MiXCR, run by TCRdb on the multiplex PCR reads, gives a single entry per CDR3 protein. The table includes 350,000 to 450,000 distinct CDR3 sequences, 21% detected once. At least ten counts were recorded for this clonotype. Cases classed as stable hyperthyroidism had no ophthalmopathy within 18 months of follow-up.

The receptor's source is a woman aged 18-30 years with stable Graves' hyperthyroidism. Sequenced sample: peripheral blood. V gene TRBV5-1 combines with J gene TRBJ1-1; D is possibly TRBD1 (5 bases). The CDR3 sequence is CASSFDSLNTEAFF. The CDR3 nucleotides read TGCGCCAGCAGCTTTGACAGTCTGAACACTGAAGCTTTCTTT.